The 21 T cell receptor beta chains below were found in one sample sequenced in a study of T cell changes during pregnancy in multiple sclerosis. Data came from immunoSEQ multiplex PCR; TCRdb stores just in-frame clones and leaves some out. The sample has some 71,000 clones; 92% are singletons. The material sequenced was peripheral blood, taken after pregnancy. Every receptor here comes from a female donor with multiple sclerosis, enrolled in a pregnancy study.

The chain uses TRBV4-1 and TRBJ2-2, with D possibly TRBD1 on 5 matching bases. Germline lookup yields CDR1 MGHRA and CDR2 YSYEKL. V gave up 0 bases and J gave up 7 bases, with 15 bases separating them. This CDR3 region has 16 residues. The CDR3 protein is CASSQDQGSGYGELFF. The CDR3 DNA reads as TGCGCCAGCAGCCAAGATCAGGGCTCCGGTTACGGGGAGCTGTTTTTT.

This sequence joins TRBV6-1 and TRBJ2-3, with 8 bases lining up with TRBD1. In germline, CDR1 is MNHNS, CDR2 SASEGT. V gave up 5 bases and J gave up 6 bases; unmatched junction bases: 4. The length of the CDR3 is 13 residues. The CDR3 nucleotides read TGTGCCAGCAGTACGACAGGGGTCGATACGCAGTATTTT. It is translated as CASSTTGVDTQYF.

The gene calls are TRBV10-3 and TRBJ2-1, with a tentative D call TRBD2 (6 bases). The germline V gene encodes CDR1 ENHRY and CDR2 SYGVKD. V lost 8 bases and J lost 4, with 18 bases in between. This CDR3 contains 15 residues. CDR3 protein: CAIASASAKYNEQFF. CDR3 bases: TGTGCCATCGCCTCGGCTAGCGCAAAATACAATGAGCAGTTCTTC.

The genes are TRBV6-4 and TRBJ2-3, with a tentative D call TRBD1 (6 bases). Between the trimmed V and J ends, which lost 0 bases and 0 bases, there was a span of 7 bases. Germline CDR1 MRHNA, CDR2 SNTAGT. The CDR3 covers 15 residues. The CDR3 nucleotides read TGTGCCAGCAGTGACTCTCAGGGGAGCACAGATACGCAGTATTTT. Amino acid sequence: CASSDSQGSTDTQYF.

V and J are TRBV10-3 and TRBJ1-1; D call uncertain. The CDR3 has 14 residues. Trimming took 4 bases from V and 1 from J, leaving 10 bases between them. Per germline, CDR1 ENHRY and CDR2 SYGVKD. CDR3 sequence reads: CAISGFAGNTEAFF. The DNA of the CDR3 is TGTGCCATCAGTGGTTTCGCGGGGAACACTGAAGCTTTCTTT.

The V call is TRBV6-1, the J call TRBJ2-5, with TRBD1 as a possible D gene (7 bases). Germline-derived CDR1 and CDR2 are MNHNS and SASEGT. V was pared by 6 bases and J by 5 bases, with 19 bases between. The CDR3 runs to 15 residues. The CDR3 DNA follows: TGTGCCAGCAGGCCCGACAGGGCGGAGGGGGAGACCCAGTACTTC. Amino acids: CASRPDRAEGETQYF.

The chain links TRBV6-5 to TRBJ2-3; D is perhaps TRBD1 (6 bases). CDR3 length: 14 residues. CDR1 MNHEY and CDR2 SVGAGI come from the germline V gene. With 7 bases removed from V and 3 bases from J, the gap between germline ends came to 14 bases. The CDR3: CASTSGVTTDTQYF. In nucleotides, the CDR3 is TGTGCCAGCACCTCAGGGGTCACAACAGATACGCAGTATTTT.

The CDR3 sequence is CASSSDRAGNTIYF. CDR3 DNA sequence: TGTGCCAGCAGCTCCGACAGGGCTGGAAACACCATATATTTT. The gene calls are TRBV7-2 and TRBJ1-3; TRBD1 aligns across 7 bases. Germline CDR1 reads SGHTA; CDR2 reads FQGNSA. The CDR3 covers 14 residues. J lost 2 bases, V lost 4 bases, and 2 bases had no gene match.

This clone was found a few times. The chain has TRBV10-2 and TRBJ1-1; TRBD1 is a possible D gene (5 bases). Trimming cost V 6 bases and J 3 bases, with 20 bases left between them. In germline, CDR1 is WSHSY, CDR2 SAAADI. The CDR3 contains 16 residues. CDR3 sequence (DNA): TGCGCCAGCAGCGATGGGTATGGGGCCGCGGACACTGAAGCTTTCTTT. Translating it yields CASSDGYGAADTEAFF.

V usage is TRBV5-5 and J usage is TRBJ1-1; D is ambiguous. This CDR3 comprises 13 residues. Germline V gives CDR1 SGHKS, CDR2 YYEKEE (reference sequence). V lost 2 bases, J lost 1 base, and 6 bases lay in between. CDR3 in DNA: TGTGCCAGCAGCTTTAGCCCGAACACTGAAGCTTTCTTT. This codes for CASSFSPNTEAFF.

This sequence joins TRBV18 and TRBJ2-1; a possible D gene is TRBD2 (6 bases). V was clipped by 3 bases and J by 3 bases, with 12 bases between them. Germline loops: CDR1 KGHSH, CDR2 LQKENI. The CDR3 sequence is 15 residues long. The chain's CDR3 is CASSPGLLDYNEQFF. CDR3 DNA sequence: TGTGCCAGCTCACCGGGACTCCTAGACTACAATGAGCAGTTCTTC.

The chain employs TRBV21-1 and TRBJ1-2. TRBV21-1 is designated a pseudogene. The CDR3 runs 12 residues. The CDR3 is CASLRSLYGYTF. As DNA, the CDR3 is TGTGCCAGTTTACGGAGTTTGTATGGCTACACCTTC.

The table lists this clone with a few counts. The chain joins TRBV27 to TRBJ2-7, with D tentatively TRBD2 (6 bases). Germline V lookup: CDR1 MNHEY, CDR2 SMNVEV (reference sequence). This CDR3 spans 15 amino acids. With 3 bases removed from V and 0 bases from J, the gap between germline ends came to 12 bases. CDR3 in DNA: TGTGCCAGCAGTTTTGGAGGGCCAAGCTCCTACGAGCAGTACTTC. As protein: CASSFGGPSSYEQYF.

CDR3 amino acids: CATTTGTGETQYF. CDR3 nucleotide sequence: TGTGCCACCACTACAGGGACGGGGGAGACCCAGTACTTC. This chain links TRBV10-3 with TRBJ2-5; D possibly corresponds to TRBD1 (6 bases). The V gene's germline CDR1 is ENHRY and CDR2 SYGVKD. The CDR3 extends over 13 amino acids. Deletions cut 10 bases from V and 5 bases from J, with 17 bases between.

V usage is TRBV11-2 and J usage is TRBJ2-5, with 13 bases lining up with TRBD2. CDR3 length: 18 residues. The V gene's germline CDR1 is SGHAT and CDR2 FQNNGV. The trim removed 5 bases at V and 5 bases at J, leaving 14 bases unmatched. CDR3 amino acids: CASSTGTSGTLGSETQYF. CDR3 DNA sequence: TGTGCCAGCAGCACCGGGACTAGCGGGACTCTGGGGTCGGAGACCCAGTACTTC.

This clone was observed a handful of times. The genes are TRBV2 and TRBJ1-6, with 10 bases that match TRBD1. CDR1 and CDR2 from the germline V gene are SNHLY and FYNNEI. Trimming removed 8 bases from V and 9 bases from J; junction bases left unmatched: 7. CDR3 length: 14 residues. CDR3 in DNA: TGTGCCAGCCGCCGGGACAGGGGTGCTTCACCCCTCCACTTT. This translates into CASRRDRGASPLHF.

The rearrangement joins TRBV5-1 to TRBJ1-3, with 7 bases identical to TRBD1. This CDR3 contains 15 residues. The ends lost 4 bases at V and 9 bases at J; junction bases unmatched: 13. Looked up from germline, CDR1 is SGHRS and CDR2 is YFSETQ. CDR3 region: CASSPETGRSSTIYF. CDR3 bases: TGCGCCAGCAGCCCCGAGACAGGGCGGTCAAGCACCATATATTTT.

Written as DNA, the CDR3 is TGTGCCAGCAGTCTAGGACTAGCGGGAGCGGCAGATACGCAGTATTTT. Amino acids: CASSLGLAGAADTQYF. The chain combines TRBV28 with TRBJ2-3, with 13 bases aligning to TRBD2. The length of the CDR3 is 16 residues. V lost 5 bases and J lost 4; bases outside the gene matches: 6. CDR1 and CDR2 (germline): MDHEN, SYDVKM.

This chain uses TRBV5-4 with TRBJ1-1; 7 nucleotides agree with TRBD1. Germline V gives CDR1 SGHNT, CDR2 YYREEE (reference sequence). The ends lost 4 bases at V and 5 bases at J; junction bases unmatched: 8. This CDR3 contains 14 residues. The DNA for the CDR3 is TGTGCCAGCAGCCCAGGGGGTTGGAAGACTGAAGCTTTCTTT. It codes for CASSPGGWKTEAFF.

The rearrangement joins TRBV13 to TRBJ2-1; 8 positions match TRBD2. After removal of 5 bases from V and 0 bases from J, the junction contained 12 bases not matched to a gene. The CDR3 length is 18 residues. Germline CDR1 and CDR2: PRHDT and FYEKMQ (reference sequence). The DNA for the CDR3 is TGTGCCAGCAGCGTTAGGTCCAAAGCGGGAGCCTCCTACAATGAGCAGTTCTTC. This encodes CASSVRSKAGASYNEQFF.

The chain employs TRBV27 and TRBJ1-4; TRBD1 might be the D (5 bases). V was shortened by 6 bases and J by 8 bases, with 19 bases between the two germline ends. Germline CDR1 is MNHEY and CDR2 is SMNVEV (reference sequence). The CDR3 is 15 residues long. The CDR3 sequence: CASSWGSSGGEKLFF. CDR3 sequence (DNA): TGTGCCAGCAGCTGGGGATCTTCCGGGGGGGAAAAACTGTTTTTT.